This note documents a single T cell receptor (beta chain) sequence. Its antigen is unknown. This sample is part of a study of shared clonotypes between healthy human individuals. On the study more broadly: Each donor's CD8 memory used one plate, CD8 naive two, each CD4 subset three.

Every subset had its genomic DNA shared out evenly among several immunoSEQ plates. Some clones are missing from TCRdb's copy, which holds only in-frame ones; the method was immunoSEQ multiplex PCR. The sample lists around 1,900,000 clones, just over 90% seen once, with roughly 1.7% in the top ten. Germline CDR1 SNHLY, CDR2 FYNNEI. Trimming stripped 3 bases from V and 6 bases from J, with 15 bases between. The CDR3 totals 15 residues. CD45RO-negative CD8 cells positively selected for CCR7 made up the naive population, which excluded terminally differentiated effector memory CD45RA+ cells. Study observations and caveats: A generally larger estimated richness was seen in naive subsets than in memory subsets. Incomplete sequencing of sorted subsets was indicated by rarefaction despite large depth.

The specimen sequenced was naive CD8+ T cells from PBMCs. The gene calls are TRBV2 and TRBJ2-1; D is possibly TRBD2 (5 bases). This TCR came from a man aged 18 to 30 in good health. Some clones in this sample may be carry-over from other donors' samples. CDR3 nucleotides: TGTGCCAGCAGTGAGCCGGGATGGTCGAGCAATGAGCAGTTCTTC. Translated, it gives CASSEPGWSSNEQFF.